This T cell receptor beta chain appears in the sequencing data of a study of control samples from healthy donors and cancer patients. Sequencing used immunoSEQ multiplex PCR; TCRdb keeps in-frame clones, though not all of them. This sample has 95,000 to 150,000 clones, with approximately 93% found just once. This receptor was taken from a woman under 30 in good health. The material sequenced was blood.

For the CDR3, the DNA is TGTGCCAGCAGCCAAGCTACAGGGAGGCAATACGAGCAGTACTTC. Translation gives CASSQATGRQYEQYF. The chain links TRBV3-1 (or the pseudogene TRBV3-2) to TRBJ2-7; TRBD1 or TRBD2 may be the D gene (6 bases each). V dropped 1 base and J dropped 4 bases, with 14 bases sitting between them. Germline V lookup: CDR1 LGHDT, CDR2 YNNKEL (reference sequence). The CDR3 totals 15 residues.